The text below deals with one TCR beta chain. V gave up 6 bases and J gave up 9 bases, with 12 bases separating them. The CDR3 runs 12 residues. Per germline, CDR1 SNHLY and CDR2 FYNNEI. These data are taken from a study of control samples from healthy donors and cancer patients. Sequencing was performed with immunoSEQ multiplex PCR; in TCRdb, only in-frame clones are kept and a portion is missing. The profile shows tens of thousands of clones, about 91% of them singletons. This receptor was taken from a man aged 50-59 years in good health. The chain couples TRBV2 to TRBJ1-5; D not certain. The material sequenced was blood. CDR3 nucleotide sequence: TGTGCCAGCAGGAGGGTATCTAGGCCCCAGCATTTT. Translation: CASRRVSRPQHF.